This T cell receptor (beta chain) is from a study of blood T cells in healthy people across ages. Details on this clonotype: Antigen specificity is unknown.

Per the germline V gene, CDR1 is SGHKS and CDR2 is YYEKEE (reference sequence). The V gene end was trimmed by 4 bases and the J gene end by 7 bases; junction bases not matched to a gene: 10. The CDR3 spans 15 residues. A second PCR, run for roughly 7 to 11 cycles, used a sample-barcoded 5' primer plus a J-beta primer mix. TCRdb itself ran the 5' RACE reads through MiXCR, one entry per CDR3 protein. In the table there are 550,000 to 600,000 distinct CDR3 sequences, 40% to 55% of which are singletons. General study findings and limits: Donors of long life had a larger count of naive CD4+ cells and greater diversity than aged donors.

The chain uses TRBV5-5 and TRBJ2-7; 11 nucleotides agree with TRBD2. The sample was blood. This receptor was identified in a man older than 75 in good health. CDR3 nucleotide sequence: TGTGCCAGCAGCCCGCCTACTAGCGGGGGTGAGGAGCAGTACTTC. The encoded protein is CASSPPTSGGEEQYF.